The 29 T cell receptor beta chains below were found in one sample sequenced in a study of Graves' ophthalmopathy and Graves' hyperthyroidism. Beta-chain TCR CDR3 regions were amplified from RNA transcripts. HTBI primers were employed in first-round RT-PCR, then a second-round multiplex PCR followed. TCRdb processed the multiplex PCR reads anew with MiXCR; each CDR3 protein has one entry. This table holds over 500,000 distinct CDR3 sequences, 22% found once. The sequencing sample was made of peripheral blood. These receptors came from a woman aged 18-29 years with stable Graves' hyperthyroidism. Some clones in this sample may be carry-over from other donors' samples.

In its sample, this clonotype was seen many times. This CDR3 reads CASSYYRRDRTNYGYTF. For the CDR3, the DNA is TGTGCCAGCAGTTATTACCGGAGGGACAGAACTAACTATGGCTACACCTTC. The V and J genes are TRBV6-5 and TRBJ1-2; 7 nucleotides match TRBD1. V shed 3 bases, J shed 0 bases, and the junction held 10 bases outside the gene matches. Germline V gene sequence: CDR1 MNHEY, CDR2 SVGAGI. The CDR3 spans 17 residues.

This clonotype was detected many times. The chain is built from TRBV28 and TRBJ2-2, with D perhaps being TRBD1 or TRBD2 (5 bases each). The CDR3 has 15 residues. Trimming removed 4 bases at V and 0 bases at J, with 9 bases between. Germline V CDR1 and CDR2: MDHEN, SYDVKM. The CDR3 nucleotides read TGTGCCAGCAGTTCCGGGGACGCGAACACCGGGGAGCTGTTTTTT. Translation gives CASSSGDANTGELFF.

At least ten counts were recorded for this clonotype. The genes are TRBV12-3 or TRBV12-4 and TRBJ1-2; the match to TRBD1 covers 7 bases. V dropped 10 bases and J dropped 2; count of bases not matched to a gene: 4. The CDR3 runs 12 residues. The DNA for the CDR3 is TGTGCCACCACGACAGGGAACTATGGCTACACCTTC. It yields the protein CATTTGNYGYTF.

This clonotype was recorded many times. The chain recombines TRBV29-1 with TRBJ2-7, with D perhaps assigned TRBD1 or TRBD2 (6 bases each). The V gene's germline CDR1 is SQVTM and CDR2 ANQGSEA. V was shortened by 3 bases and J by 2 bases, with 14 bases between the two germline ends. The CDR3 length is 14 residues. CDR3 bases: TGCAGCGTTGATCGCCCGGGGGCCCCCTACGAGCAGTACTTC. Amino acid sequence: CSVDRPGAPYEQYF.

Many counts were recorded for this clonotype. The chain combines TRBV28 with TRBJ2-7; the D gene could be TRBD1 or TRBD2 (5 bases each). V lost 4 bases to trimming and J lost 3 bases, with 16 bases between them. Germline loops: CDR1 MDHEN, CDR2 SYDVKM. The CDR3 is 15 residues long. The chain's CDR3 is CASSSPIGAGYEQYF. In DNA, the CDR3 is TGTGCCAGCAGTTCCCCGATTGGGGCGGGCTACGAGCAGTACTTC.

This clonotype was picked up a small number of times. The CDR3 DNA sequence: TGCGCCAGCAGCCAAGCCCAGACGGGCCCGTATGGCTACACCTTC. Translating gives CASSQAQTGPYGYTF. This chain connects TRBV4-1 to TRBJ1-2; no clear D gene. The ends were cut back, 1 base at V and 5 bases at J, with 14 bases in the middle. The V gene's germline CDR1 is MGHRA and CDR2 YSYEKL. The CDR3 runs to 15 residues.

This clonotype was seen many times. In DNA form, the CDR3 reads TGCAGTGCTAGCGGAGCAGGGGCATCAGAGAATGGCTACACCTTC. Its translation is CSASGAGASENGYTF. V is TRBV20-1 and J is TRBJ1-2, with a possible D match to TRBD1 (6 bases). This CDR3 comprises 15 residues. CDR1 is DFQATT and CDR2 is SNEGSKA in the germline V gene (reference sequence). Deletions cut 3 bases from V and 6 bases from J, with 20 bases between.

This clonotype was observed at least ten times. CDR3 nucleotide sequence: TGTGCCACCATCACCGACCTTAACACCGGGGAGCTGTTTTTT. Translation: CATITDLNTGELFF. The chain couples TRBV6-2 or TRBV6-3 to TRBJ2-2; the D is unclear. CDR1 MNHEY and CDR2 SVGEGT come from the germline V gene. V was cut by 10 bases and J by 2 bases, with 14 bases left in between. The CDR3 loop spans 14 amino acids.

V is TRBV9 and J is TRBJ2-7; 14 bases are shared with TRBD2. The germline V gene has CDR1 SGDLS and CDR2 YYNGEE. With V trimmed by 7 bases and J by 6 bases, 3 bases remained unmatched. This CDR3 has 13 residues. The CDR3 coding sequence is TGTGCCAGCTCCGGGACTAGCGGGAGCGAGCAGTACTTC. It is translated as CASSGTSGSEQYF.

This clonotype was observed at least ten times. The CDR3 region is CATSSSTGSGGYTF. In DNA, the CDR3 is TGTGCCACCAGCTCCTCGACAGGGTCTGGTGGCTACACCTTC. The V call is TRBV15, the J call TRBJ1-2, with 7 positions matching TRBD1. The J segment lost 7 bases and the V segment lost 5 bases, leaving 10 bases of the junction unmatched. There are 14 residues in the CDR3. Germline CDR1 is LNHNV and CDR2 is YYDKDF (reference sequence). The full variable domain, in which reference TRBV15 and TRBJ1-2 provide the parts outside the CDR3, is DAMVIQNPRYQVTQFGKPVTLSCSQTLNHNVMYWYQQKSSQAPKLLFHYYDKDFNNEADTPDNFQSRRPNTSFCFLDIRSPGLGDTAMYLCATSSSTGSGGYTFGSGTRLTVV.

This clonotype showed up many times. The chain has TRBV5-1 and TRBJ2-5, with 8 bases that match TRBD2. CDR3 size: 14 residues. The V segment lost 0 bases and the J segment 3 bases; nucleotides outside the gene matches: 1. Germline CDR1 and CDR2: SGHRS and YFSETQ. CDR3 in DNA: TGCGCCAGCAGCTTGGCACTAGCGGAAGAGACCCAGTACTTC. Amino acid sequence: CASSLALAEETQYF.

In DNA, the CDR3 is TGCAGTGCCTCCCCTGCGGGTATTACACTGGCTAACACTGAAGCTTTCTTT. It translates to CSASPAGITLANTEAFF. The chain carries TRBV20-1 and TRBJ1-1; D is uncertain. This CDR3 contains 17 residues. Looked up from germline, CDR1 is DFQATT and CDR2 is SNEGSKA (reference sequence). The V gene lost 6 bases and the J gene lost 2 bases, with 25 bases spanning the gap.

There are many counts of this clonotype. This sequence joins TRBV12-3 or TRBV12-4 and TRBJ2-5; 13 bases are a match to TRBD2. Trimming cost V 6 bases and J 2 bases; bases outside gene matches: 9. The CDR3 loop spans 17 amino acids. CDR3 residues: CASSQLAGGPRQETQYF. CDR3 coding DNA: TGTGCCAGCAGCCAACTAGCGGGGGGGCCTCGTCAAGAGACCCAGTACTTC.

Of note for this clonotype: An end of the junction differs from the germline gene, which may be a read error. The chain links TRBV5-1 to TRBJ2-1, with D possibly TRBD1 on 5 matching bases. In germline, CDR1 is SGHRS, CDR2 YFSETQ. The CDR3 totals 15 residues. CDR3 region: CASSLDSGIRNEKFF. For the CDR3, the DNA is TGCGCCAGCAGCTTGGATTCAGGGATCCGCAATGAGAAGTTCTTC.

As regards this clonotype: This clone may be a read error of a much larger clone one base away. CDR3 coding DNA: TGCGTCAGCAGCTCGGAGCCTAACACTGAAGCTTTCTTT. Amino acids: CVSSSEPNTEAFF. This rearrangement joins TRBV5-1 to TRBJ1-1; D not certain. The CDR3 totals 13 residues. Germline V gene lookup returns CDR1 SGHRS and CDR2 YFSETQ.

This clonotype showed up just once. V is TRBV6-5 and J is TRBJ1-1; D unclear. The germline CDR1 and CDR2 sequences are MNHEY and SVGAGI. The CDR3 has 14 amino acids. V was cut by 0 bases and J by 10 bases, with 15 bases left in between. CDR3 DNA sequence: TGTGCCAGCAGTTACTCGAAGGTCCTCAGGAGAGCTTTCTTT. This gives the protein CASSYSKVLRRAFF.

This clonotype has a count of ten or more. The chain is built from TRBV5-3 and TRBJ1-5; TRBD1 matches 10 bases. TRBV5-3 is given ORF status, its function remaining uncertain. The V gene end was trimmed by 6 bases and the J gene end by 0 bases; junction bases not matched to a gene: 18. This CDR3 has 20 amino acids. CDR3 DNA sequence: TGTGCCAGAAACACCATTCCGGGACAGGGGACCCAATTTAGCAATCAGCCCCAGCATTTT. Its protein is CARNTIPGQGTQFSNQPQHF.

This clonotype appeared a few times. V usage is TRBV6-2 or TRBV6-3 and J usage is TRBJ2-7; TRBD1 matches 7 bases. The CDR3 spans 15 residues. Trimming cost V 10 bases and J 2 bases; bases outside gene matches: 14. Germline CDR1 MNHEY, CDR2 SVGEGT. Written as DNA, the CDR3 is TGTGCCACCTTAGGATTAGGGGGCAGACCCTACGAGCAGTACTTC. Protein product: CATLGLGGRPYEQYF.

This chain joins TRBV19 and TRBJ2-2, with D perhaps TRBD1 or TRBD2 (5 bases each). The CDR3 totals 14 residues. Germline values: CDR1 LNHDA, CDR2 SQIVND (reference sequence). Trimming stripped 6 bases from V and 7 bases from J, with 15 bases between. CDR3 nucleotides: TGTGCCAGTAGGACCGGGACCTCGGGCGGGGAGCTGTTTTTT. This sequence encodes CASRTGTSGGELFF. Full variable domain (remainder filled in from reference TRBV19 and TRBJ2-2): DGGITQSPKYLFRKEGQNVTLSCEQNLNHDAMYWYRQDPGQGLRLIYYSQIVNDFQKGDIAEGYSVSREKKESFPLTVTSAQKNPTAFYLCASRTGTSGGELFFGEGSRLTVL.

This clonotype was picked up many times. V usage is TRBV7-9 and J usage is TRBJ2-7, with 10 bases lining up with TRBD1. Germline V CDR1 and CDR2: SEHNR, FQNEAQ (reference sequence). Losses at the gene ends were 4 bases for V and 5 bases for J; bases not matched to a gene: 8. The CDR3 spans 15 residues. DNA for the CDR3: TGTGCCAGCAGCTCAGACAGGGGGCGAAACCACGAGCAGTACTTC. Translation: CASSSDRGRNHEQYF. The variable domain in full, with the rest retrieved from reference TRBV7-9 and TRBJ2-7, is DTGVSQNPRHKITKRGQNVTFRCDPISEHNRLYWYRQTLGQGPEFLTYFQNEAQLEKSRLLSDRFSAERPKGSFSTLEIQRTEQGDSAMYLCASSSDRGRNHEQYFGPGTRLTVT.

This rearrangement joins TRBV7-9 to TRBJ1-2; tentatively, D is TRBD1 (5 bases). CDR1 SEHNR and CDR2 FQNEAQ come from the germline V gene (reference sequence). The CDR3 contains 14 residues. V was pared by 0 bases and J by 4 bases, with 9 bases between. The CDR3 sequence: CASSLAGATYGYTF. CDR3 bases: TGTGCCAGCAGCTTAGCAGGGGCTACCTATGGCTACACCTTC.

This clonotype was seen ten or more times. This chain links TRBV20-1 with TRBJ2-7; no clear D. V was clipped by 0 bases and J by 0 bases, with 18 bases between them. The germline V gene has CDR1 DFQATT and CDR2 SNEGSKA (reference sequence). The length of the CDR3 is 17 residues. In DNA form, the CDR3 reads TGCAGTGCTAGAGATTTGGCTCTCTCGTCCCTCTCCTACGAGCAGTACTTC. Its protein is CSARDLALSSLSYEQYF.

This clonotype was detected ten times or more. J is TRBJ2-7 and V is TRBV20-1, with D perhaps matching TRBD2 (5 bases). The CDR3 is 13 amino acids. The V gene lost 1 base and the J gene lost 4 bases, with 11 bases spanning the gap. Germline V gene lookup returns CDR1 DFQATT and CDR2 SNEGSKA (reference sequence). Written as DNA, the CDR3 is TGCAGTGCTAGAGGGAAGAGGGAATACGAGCAGTACTTC. Protein: CSARGKREYEQYF.

This clonotype was recorded at least ten times. V gene TRBV7-9 combines with J gene TRBJ1-1; unclear D gene. Trimming cost V 10 bases and J 7 bases, with 19 bases left between them. The CDR3 runs 13 residues. From germline, CDR1 is SEHNR and CDR2 FQNEAQ (reference sequence). The DNA for the CDR3 is TGTGCCAACGCAGACCTTGACAAATTTGAAGCTTTCTTT. It yields the protein CANADLDKFEAFF.

This clonotype was counted at least ten times. The V gene is TRBV10-3, the J gene TRBJ1-3; possible D gene TRBD1, 6 bases. The CDR3 consists of 14 residues. With 6 bases removed from V and 4 bases from J, the gap between germline ends came to 13 bases. Germline V gene sequence: CDR1 ENHRY, CDR2 SYGVKD. DNA for the CDR3: TGTGCCATCAGCCGAGGACAGCAGGGAAACACCATATATTTT. This translates into CAISRGQQGNTIYF.

To note about this clonotype: The junction differs from germline at one of its ends, possibly a read error. This chain connects TRBV4-1 to TRBJ1-5; a weak D match, TRBD1 (6 bases). The V gene's germline CDR1 is MGHRA and CDR2 YSYEKL. This CDR3 is 17 amino acids long. The DNA of the CDR3 is TGCGCCAGCACCCAAACACCGGGACAACATAGCAATCAGCCCCAGCATTTT. Amino acids: CASTQTPGQHSNQPQHF.

At least ten counts were recorded for this clonotype. This chain links TRBV20-1 with TRBJ2-5; D unresolved. The germline V gene encodes CDR1 DFQATT and CDR2 SNEGSKA (reference sequence). The CDR3 sequence is 12 residues long. V was clipped by 5 bases and J by 5 bases, with 12 bases between them. CDR3 amino acids: CSAHANRETQYF. CDR3 nucleotide sequence: TGCAGTGCTCACGCCAATAGGGAGACCCAGTACTTC.

Ten or more counts support this clonotype. J is TRBJ2-5 and V is TRBV30; the match to TRBD2 covers 9 bases. Trimming at V came to 2 bases and at J to 2 bases, leaving 6 bases not matched to a gene. The CDR3 covers 15 residues. The germline CDR1 and CDR2 sequences are GTSNPN and SVGIG (reference sequence). CDR3 in DNA: TGTGCCTGGAGTCGACTAGCGGTTATACAAGAGACCCAGTACTTC. Translation: CAWSRLAVIQETQYF.

This clonotype was recorded at least ten times. The genes are TRBV11-2 and TRBJ1-5; D not resolved. CDR3 length: 16 amino acids. The germline CDR1 and CDR2 sequences are SGHAT and FQNNGV. Between the trimmed V and J ends, which lost 5 bases and 6 bases, there was a span of 20 bases. The CDR3 is CASSPRGEPTRQPQHF. The CDR3 nucleotides read TGTGCCAGCAGCCCACGAGGAGAGCCCACACGTCAGCCCCAGCATTTT.